This TCR beta chain stems from a study of blood T cell repertoires in COVID-19. In the study overall: Sites across the United States, Italy and Spain contributed samples from acute and convalescent COVID-19. The analysed material was cDNA or gDNA that came from T cells, B-cell-depleted T cells, or PBMCs.

Some clones are missing from TCRdb's copy, which holds only in-frame ones; the method was immunoSEQ multiplex PCR. This repertoire shows approximately 60,000 clones, more than 75% found once; its top ten account for 22%. The V gene lost 5 bases and the J gene lost 11 bases, with 13 bases spanning the gap. The CDR3 spans 13 residues. The germline V gene encodes CDR1 SGHTA and CDR2 FQGNSA. This clone was picked up a small number of times. The chain couples TRBV7-2 to TRBJ1-6, with D perhaps matching TRBD1 (6 bases). The sample was peripheral blood. The origin of this receptor is a woman aged 60 to 75 with acute or convalescent COVID-19. This CDR3 is CASSTWTDPPLHF. The CDR3 DNA is TGTGCCAGCAGCACTTGGACAGATCCACCCCTCCACTTT.